The 27 T cell receptor beta chains given below trace back to one sample, sequenced in a study of CD8 T cell repertoires and HIV-1 epitope variants. Assay used: immunoSEQ multiplex PCR; TCRdb lists only in-frame clones, some missing. The repertoire holds tens of thousands of clones, with just under 75% as singletons. The sequencing sample was made of uncultured baseline CD8+ T cells from peripheral blood mononuclear cells (PBMCs). All receptors come from a male donor with HIV.

The chain joins TRBV27 to TRBJ2-7, with 7 bases identical to TRBD1. The CDR3 runs to 16 residues. The ends lost 4 bases at V and 3 bases at J; junction bases unmatched: 12. Germline CDR1 is MNHEY and CDR2 is SMNVEV (reference sequence). The CDR3 loop is CASSSPHRGAVYEQYF. The CDR3 DNA follows: TGTGCCAGCAGTTCTCCCCACAGGGGCGCCGTCTACGAGCAGTACTTC.

This clone was recorded once. V gene TRBV5-1 combines with J gene TRBJ2-7; 7 bases match TRBD1. J gave up 2 bases and V 0 bases, and 5 bases lay outside the gene matches. Germline V lookup: CDR1 SGHRS, CDR2 YFSETQ. This CDR3 region has 15 residues. This CDR3 is CASSLDGQAPYEQYF. CDR3 nucleotides: TGCGCCAGCAGCTTGGATGGACAGGCCCCCTACGAGCAGTACTTC.

This chain connects TRBV6-1 to TRBJ1-4; 7 bases agree with TRBD1. With 7 bases clipped from V and 4 bases from J, the junction kept 3 bases outside the gene matches. CDR3 length: 13 residues. CDR1 MNHNS and CDR2 SASEGT come from the germline V gene. The CDR3 sequence: CASMGQFNEKLFF. For the CDR3, the DNA is TGTGCCAGCATGGGACAGTTTAATGAAAAACTGTTTTTT.

The V and J genes are TRBV19 and TRBJ1-3; the match to TRBD1 covers 7 bases. From germline, CDR1 is LNHDA and CDR2 SQIVND (reference sequence). Trimming took 6 bases from V and 1 from J; bases not matched to a gene: 3. The CDR3 runs to 14 residues. CDR3 in DNA: TGTGCCAGTAGCCGGGGACAGTCTGGAAACACCATATATTTT. Amino acids: CASSRGQSGNTIYF. Using reference TRBV19 and TRBJ1-3 for the parts outside the CDR3, the full variable domain is DGGITQSPKYLFRKEGQNVTLSCEQNLNHDAMYWYRQDPGQGLRLIYYSQIVNDFQKGDIAEGYSVSREKKESFPLTVTSAQKNPTAFYLCASSRGQSGNTIYFGEGSWLTVV.

The chain carries TRBV27 and TRBJ1-5; the D is unclear. The CDR3 has 13 residues. Between the trimmed V and J ends, which lost 2 bases and 3 bases, there was a span of 5 bases. Per the germline V gene, CDR1 is MNHEY and CDR2 is SMNVEV (reference sequence). The CDR3 loop reads CASSLGPNQPQHF. CDR3 nucleotides: TGTGCCAGCAGTTTAGGACCCAATCAGCCCCAGCATTTT.

The V gene is TRBV5-6, the J gene TRBJ2-5, with D unresolved. The CDR3 spans 14 residues. In germline, CDR1 is SGHDT, CDR2 YYEEEE. Trimming removed 0 bases from V and 1 base from J, with 7 bases in between. The CDR3 loop reads CASSLVVGQETQYF. CDR3 DNA sequence: TGTGCCAGCAGCTTGGTCGTAGGCCAAGAGACCCAGTACTTC.

In its sample, this clone was seen a few times. Here the CDR3 reads CASSLSRERGYTF. The CDR3 nucleotides are TGTGCCAGCAGCTTATCACGGGAACGAGGCTACACCTTC. The V call is TRBV7-2, the J call TRBJ1-2; D ambiguous. Germline CDR1 and CDR2: SGHTA and FQGNSA. CDR3 size: 13 residues. With 2 bases removed from V and 8 bases from J, the gap between germline ends came to 12 bases.

V gene TRBV29-1 combines with J gene TRBJ1-4; 10 bases match TRBD1. The CDR3 is 13 residues long. J was trimmed by 8 bases and V by 6 bases; bases with no gene match: 6. In germline, CDR1 is SQVTM, CDR2 ANQGSEA. The CDR3, as DNA: TGCAGCGTGGGGACAGGGGCGGGGGAAAAACTGTTTTTT. Translation gives CSVGTGAGEKLFF.

The chain carries TRBV6-1 and TRBJ1-1; D is unclear. The V gene's germline CDR1 is MNHNS and CDR2 SASEGT. V was trimmed by 8 bases and J by 0 bases, leaving 10 bases between them. The CDR3 consists of 13 residues. The CDR3 region is CASGRLMNTEAFF. Written as DNA, the CDR3 is TGTGCCAGCGGCCGGCTCATGAACACTGAAGCTTTCTTT.

As regards this clone: Its ends do not fully match the called genes, so a read error is possible. The chain has TRBV27 and TRBJ1-6; possible D gene TRBD1, 6 bases. From germline, CDR1 is MNHEY and CDR2 SMNVEV (reference sequence). This CDR3 has 15 amino acids. CDR3 loop: CASSLRTDYYSPLHF. The DNA of the CDR3 is TGTGCCAGCAGTTTAAGGACAGACTATTATTCACCCCTCCACTTT.

The J gene is TRBJ2-7, the V gene TRBV5-6, with 16 bases that match TRBD2. The CDR3 has 19 residues. The germline gives CDR1 SGHDT, CDR2 YYEEEE. The V gene end was trimmed by 3 bases and the J gene end by 0 bases; junction bases not matched to a gene: 9. DNA for the CDR3: TGTGCCAGCAGCTCTCCGGGACTAGCGGGAGGGGGGGACTCCTACGAGCAGTACTTC. It translates to CASSSPGLAGGGDSYEQYF.

The CDR3: CASSLNPSNEQFF. Written as DNA, the CDR3 is TGTGCCAGCAGTTTAAACCCCAGTAATGAGCAGTTCTTC. The chain has TRBV28 and TRBJ2-1, with D uncertain. Germline CDR1 reads MDHEN; CDR2 reads SYDVKM. The V gene lost 2 bases and the J gene lost 7 bases, with 9 bases spanning the gap. CDR3 size: 13 residues. Together with reference TRBV28 and TRBJ2-1, the CDR3 gives the full variable domain: DVKVTQSSRYLVKRTGEKVFLECVQDMDHENMFWYRQDPGLGLRLIYFSYDVKMKEKGDIPEGYSVSREKKERFSLILESASTNQTSMYLCASSLNPSNEQFFGPGTRLTVL.

The chain couples TRBV6-6 to TRBJ1-2; 7 bases align to TRBD1. The germline V gene encodes CDR1 MNHNY and CDR2 SVGAGI (reference sequence). The V and J ends lost 7 bases and 5 bases, in that order; junction bases with no gene match: 7. This CDR3 has 13 amino acids. CDR3 protein: CASTFWTGYGYTF. In DNA form, the CDR3 reads TGTGCCAGCACCTTCTGGACAGGTTATGGCTACACCTTC.

The chain joins TRBV19 to TRBJ2-7; 7 bases are a match to TRBD1. With V trimmed by 0 bases and J by 3 bases, 5 bases remained unmatched. The length of the CDR3 is 15 residues. Germline-derived CDR1 and CDR2 are LNHDA and SQIVND (reference sequence). For the CDR3, the DNA is TGTGCCAGTAGTATAGATTTGGACAGGTACTACGAGCAGTACTTC. Residues: CASSIDLDRYYEQYF.

The chain carries TRBV7-2 and TRBJ2-2; 7 bases are a match to TRBD2. The CDR3 is 16 residues long. Germline V gene sequence: CDR1 SGHTA, CDR2 FQGNSA. With 2 bases clipped from V and 1 base from J, the junction kept 4 bases outside the gene matches. This CDR3 is CASSLLGGGNTGELFF. In nucleotides, the CDR3 is TGTGCCAGCAGCTTACTTGGCGGGGGGAACACCGGGGAGCTGTTTTTT.

The CDR3 DNA sequence: TGTGCCAGCAGCTTAGCCGGGCTCACCTCCTCTGGAAACACCATATATTTT. As protein: CASSLAGLTSSGNTIYF. This chain uses TRBV7-2 with TRBJ1-3; D gene uncertain. The CDR3 consists of 17 residues. The V and J ends lost 0 bases and 0 bases respectively, with 12 bases between them. Germline loops: CDR1 SGHTA, CDR2 FQGNSA.

This chain joins TRBV11-2 and TRBJ2-5, with D unclear. Germline V CDR1 and CDR2: SGHAT, FQNNGV. Between the trimmed V and J ends, which lost 1 base and 0 bases, there was a span of 9 bases. The length of the CDR3 is 15 residues. CDR3 DNA sequence: TGTGCCAGCAGCTTAGCGGGCCAGTACCAAGAGACCCAGTACTTC. Protein sequence: CASSLAGQYQETQYF.

This clone has just a few counts. The chain combines TRBV29-1 with TRBJ2-5; 11 bases match TRBD2. Germline CDR1 SQVTM, CDR2 ANQGSEA. V shed 6 bases, J shed 4 bases, and the junction held 10 bases outside the gene matches. CDR3 length: 15 residues. For the CDR3, the DNA is TGCAGCGTGGGGTCCGGGACTAGCGGAGGAGAGACCCAGTACTTC. Amino acid sequence: CSVGSGTSGGETQYF.

The chain couples TRBV11-2 to TRBJ2-3; D is unresolved. This CDR3 spans 15 amino acids. Germline V CDR1 and CDR2: SGHAT, FQNNGV. The V end lost 5 bases, the J end lost 1 base, and 13 bases lay between the germline ends. The CDR3: CASSPYPRGTDTQYF. CDR3 sequence (DNA): TGTGCCAGCAGCCCCTACCCTAGGGGCACAGATACGCAGTATTTT.

This chain connects TRBV18 to TRBJ2-5; D may be TRBD2 (5 bases). Germline lookup yields CDR1 KGHSH and CDR2 LQKENI. The CDR3 length is 14 residues. V was shortened by 3 bases and J by 5 bases, with 13 bases between the two germline ends. CDR3 DNA: TGTGCCAGCTCACCCGGCCAAGGAGGCGAGACCCAGTACTTC. As protein: CASSPGQGGETQYF.

CDR3 sequence: CASSQQNTGSYEQYF. The CDR3 DNA sequence: TGCGCCAGCAGCCAACAGAACACTGGCTCCTACGAGCAGTACTTC. V and J are TRBV4-3 and TRBJ2-7; D gene ambiguous. Trimming pared 2 bases from V and 0 bases from J, leaving 11 bases between. The CDR3 runs to 15 residues. Germline V CDR1 and CDR2: LGHNA, YSLEER.

The chain uses TRBV27 and TRBJ2-7; tentatively, D is TRBD1 (6 bases). Germline-derived CDR1 and CDR2 are MNHEY and SMNVEV (reference sequence). The CDR3 runs 15 residues. Between the trimmed V and J ends, which lost 4 bases and 4 bases, there was a span of 17 bases. CDR3 loop: CASSWGQANDYEQYF. CDR3 in DNA: TGTGCCAGCAGTTGGGGACAAGCAAACGATTACGAGCAGTACTTC.

This clone was counted once. The chain couples TRBV5-4 to TRBJ2-7, with 9 positions matching TRBD1. The CDR3 consists of 14 residues. From germline, CDR1 is SGHNT and CDR2 YYREEE (reference sequence). With V trimmed by 3 bases and J by 1 base, 2 bases remained unmatched. The CDR3 nucleotides read TGTGCCAGCAGCTGGGGGACAGGGTCCTACGAGCAGTACTTC. This translates into CASSWGTGSYEQYF. Using reference TRBV5-4 and TRBJ2-7 for the parts outside the CDR3, the full variable domain is ETGVTQSPTHLIKTRGQQVTLRCSSQSGHNTVSWYQQALGQGPQFIFQYYREEENGRGNFPPRFSGLQFPNYSSELNVNALELDDSALYLCASSWGTGSYEQYFGPGTRLTVT.

This chain joins TRBV5-8 and TRBJ2-7, with a tentative D call TRBD2 (6 bases). The CDR3 is made up of 14 amino acids. Trimming removed 1 base from V and 4 bases from J, with 12 bases in between. Germline assignment: CDR1 SGHTS and CDR2 YDEGEE. DNA of the CDR3: TGTGCCAGCAGCTTGAGCCGGGGGATATACGAGCAGTACTTC. Amino acid sequence: CASSLSRGIYEQYF.

The chain joins TRBV7-3 to TRBJ1-2, with D unclear. Germline assignment: CDR1 SGHTA and CDR2 FQGTGA. The length of the CDR3 is 15 residues. Trimming took off 5 bases at V and 0 bases at J, with 13 bases between the two ends. The CDR3 DNA reads as TGTGCCAGCAGCCTGCTTAGGGAATCTAACTATGGCTACACCTTC. It encodes CASSLLRESNYGYTF.

This chain connects TRBV5-1 to TRBJ2-5, with D possibly matching TRBD1 (6 bases). The germline gives CDR1 SGHRS, CDR2 YFSETQ. The V end was cut by 0 bases, the J end by 5 bases, with 23 bases between. The CDR3 is 18 amino acids. CDR3 bases: TGCGCCAGCAGCTTGGCCGCCGTTTTTTGGGGGCCGAGTGAGACCCAGTACTTC. Translation gives CASSLAAVFWGPSETQYF.

Notes on this clone: An end of the junction does not agree with germline; a read error may underlie this. The chain employs TRBV12-5 and TRBJ1-2, with TRBD1 matching 10 bases. The germline V gene has CDR1 LGHNT and CDR2 FRNRAP. The CDR3 spans 12 residues. The CDR3 loop reads CASGIEPGTGVF. The CDR3 DNA is TGTGCTAGTGGTATAGAGCCCGGGACAGGGGTCTTC.